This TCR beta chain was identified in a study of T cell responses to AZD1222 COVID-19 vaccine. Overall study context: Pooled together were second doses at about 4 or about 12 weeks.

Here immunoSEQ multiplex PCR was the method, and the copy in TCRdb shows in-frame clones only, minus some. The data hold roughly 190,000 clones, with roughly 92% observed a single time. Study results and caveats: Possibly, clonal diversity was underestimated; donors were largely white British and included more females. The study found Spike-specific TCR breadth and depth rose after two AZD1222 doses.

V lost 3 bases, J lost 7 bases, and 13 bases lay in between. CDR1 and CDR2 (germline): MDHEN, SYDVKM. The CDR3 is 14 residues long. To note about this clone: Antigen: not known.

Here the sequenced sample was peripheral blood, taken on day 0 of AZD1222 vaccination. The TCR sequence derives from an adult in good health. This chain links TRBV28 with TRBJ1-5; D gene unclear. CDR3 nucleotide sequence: TGTGCCAGCAGTTTTCCCCATTCAGGCCAGCCCCAGCATTTT. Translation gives CASSFPHSGQPQHF.